This TCR beta chain appears in the sequencing data of a study of blood T cell repertoires in COVID-19. Study background: COVID-19 samples, acute and convalescent, were from the United States, Italy and Spain. PBMCs, B-cell-depleted T cells, or T cells were the source of the cDNA or gDNA that made up the material.

The study recruited people aged about 18 to 95 years across roughly 23 US areas. Cohorts were determined from participant-reported clinical history. Trimming removed 1 base from V and 3 bases from J, with 8 bases in between. The CDR3 is made up of 14 amino acids. Germline assignment: CDR1 SGHAT and CDR2 FQNNGV. Sequenced by immunoSEQ multiplex PCR; TCRdb stores in-frame clones only, minus some. This table holds about 180,000 clones, more than 80% found once. The genes are TRBV11-2 and TRBJ2-3; D is perhaps TRBD2 (5 bases). The specimen was PBMCs or T cells enriched from blood (not recorded which). This TCR derives from a man aged 35 to 55 who had recovered from COVID-19. CDR3 nucleotide sequence: TGTGCCAGCAGCTTAGGAGGGTGGACAGATACGCAGTATTTT. Translated, it gives CASSLGGWTDTQYF.